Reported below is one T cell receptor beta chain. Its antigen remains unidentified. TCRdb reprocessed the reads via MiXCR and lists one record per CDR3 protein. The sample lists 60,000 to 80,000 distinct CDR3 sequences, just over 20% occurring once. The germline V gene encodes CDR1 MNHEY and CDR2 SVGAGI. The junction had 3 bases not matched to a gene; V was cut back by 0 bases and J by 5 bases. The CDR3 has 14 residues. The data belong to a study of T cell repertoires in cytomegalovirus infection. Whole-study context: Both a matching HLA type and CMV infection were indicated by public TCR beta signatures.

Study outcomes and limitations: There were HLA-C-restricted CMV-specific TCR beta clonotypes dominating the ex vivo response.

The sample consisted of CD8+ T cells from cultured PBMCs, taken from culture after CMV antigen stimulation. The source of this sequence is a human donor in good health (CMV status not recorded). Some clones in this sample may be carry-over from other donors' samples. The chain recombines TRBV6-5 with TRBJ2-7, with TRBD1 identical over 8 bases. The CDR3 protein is CASSYSIQGDEQYF. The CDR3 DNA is TGTGCCAGCAGTTACTCGATACAGGGGGACGAGCAGTACTTC.